The rows below give T cell receptor beta chains drawn from one sample of a study of blood T cell repertoires in COVID-19. Method: immunoSEQ multiplex PCR; TCRdb's copy keeps in-frame clones and lacks some. This table holds about 300,000 clones, 65% to 90% found once. Source material: PBMCs or T cells enriched from blood (not recorded which). Receptors originate from a man aged 30 to 45 who had recovered from COVID-19. CDR3s include the opening cysteine and the closing phenylalanine or tryptophan. The D gene is left open where the match is weak. The size of a clone is reported for some rows only, either as once, few or many, or as a class for expanded clones.

d_call j_call v_call clone_size cdr3_nt cdr3_aa
TRBD1 TRBJ1-5 TRBV27 - TGTGCCAGCAGTTCCGGACAGGAACTGAATCAGCCCCAGCATTTT CASSSGQELNQPQHF
TRBD1 TRBJ2-7 TRBV11-2 few TGTGCCAGCAGCTTAAGTGACAGGGCGGAGCAGTACTTC CASSLSDRAEQYF
TRBD1 TRBJ1-4 TRBV5-6 - TGTGCCAGCAGCTTGACAGGGGGGACTAATGAAAAACTGTTTTTT CASSLTGGTNEKLFF
- TRBJ1-1 TRBV19 - TGTGCCAGTACCCCTCGGACAGAGAACACTGAAGCTTTCTTT CASTPRTENTEAFF
TRBD1 TRBJ2-5 TRBV11-2 - TGTGCCAGCAGCCAGAGGACAGGTCAAGAGACCCAGTACTTC CASSQRTGQETQYF
- TRBJ1-1 TRBV7-8 once TGTGCCAGCAGCTTAGCGGGGGGGAACACTGAAGCTTTCTTT CASSLAGGNTEAFF
- TRBJ2-1 TRBV9 - TGTGCCAGCAGCGTAGAGTGGGAGGGGGGGAATGAGCAGTTCTTC CASSVEWEGGNEQFF
- TRBJ2-7 TRBV20-1 once TGCAGTGCTAGTCATCGGGATCCCTCCTACGAGCAGTACTTC CSASHRDPSYEQYF
- TRBJ1-3 TRBV7-4 once TGTGCCAGCAGCTCCACACGGGAGTCTATATATTTT CASSSTRESIYF
TRBD2 TRBJ2-3 TRBV29-1 - TGCAGCGTTGGACTAGCGGAGCACCATAGCACAGATACGCAGTATTTT CSVGLAEHHSTDTQYF
TRBD1 TRBJ1-6 TRBV6-6 - TGTGCCAGCAGCCACCCGGGACAGGGTTATTCACCCCTCCACTTT CASSHPGQGYSPLHF
TRBD1 TRBJ1-5 TRBV10-2 - TGCGCCAGCACCCCCGGGACAGGGGTCTCACGTAGCAATCAGCCCCAGCATTTT CASTPGTGVSRSNQPQHF
- TRBJ1-1 TRBV28 - TGTGCCAGCAGTTTATTCAGGACAGTAAGTGCTGAAGCTTTCTTT CASSLFRTVSAEAFF
TRBD1 TRBJ2-2 TRBV5-1 - TGCGCCAGCAGCTTGGCCGTGGGACAGGGTAACACCGGGGAGCTGTTTTTT CASSLAVGQGNTGELFF
TRBD1 TRBJ1-1 TRBV7-9 - TGTGCCAGCAGCTCGATCACAGGGGGCCAGGAAGCTTTCTTT CASSSITGGQEAFF
TRBD1 TRBJ1-2 TRBV4-1 - TGCGCCAGCAGCCAACGGCCAGCCGGGACAGGGGGCTTGTGGTATGGCTACACCTTC CASSQRPAGTGGLWYGYTF
- TRBJ1-3 TRBV7-2 few TGTGCCAGCAGCTTAGAGTACAGGTCAACAGGAAACACCATATATTTT CASSLEYRSTGNTIYF
TRBD1 TRBJ2-7 TRBV9 few TGTGCCAGCAGCGTAGGGGGACAGACCTACGAGCAGTACTTC CASSVGGQTYEQYF
- TRBJ1-6 TRBV2 - TGTGCCAGCAGGGGGCTAGGATCACCCCTCCACTTT CASRGLGSPLHF
- TRBJ1-1 TRBV18 - TGTGCCAGCTCACCATCTGTGGGGCAGATAAACACTGAAGCTTTCTTT CASSPSVGQINTEAFF
- TRBJ1-6 TRBV19 - TGTGCCAGTAAGAGAGGAGATTCACCCCTCCACTTT CASKRGDSPLHF
TRBD1 TRBJ1-2 TRBV5-1 - TGCGCCAGCAGCCGAGACAGGGCTACTAACTATGGCTACACCTTC CASSRDRATNYGYTF
- TRBJ1-5 TRBV11-1 - TGTGCCAGCAGCTCGGGCGGGAATAGCAATCAGCCCCAGCATTTT CASSSGGNSNQPQHF
- TRBJ1-5 TRBV19 once TGTGCCAGTAGCCGCCTCACCGCGTATCAGCCCCAGCATTTT CASSRLTAYQPQHF
- TRBJ2-7 TRBV5-4 - TGTGCCAGCAGTCCGAGGGCCTTCGGTGAGCAGTACTTC CASSPRAFGEQYF
- TRBJ1-6 TRBV13 - TGTGCCAGCAGCTTAGGGCTAGTAGGGGCGAGAAATTCACCCCTCCACTTT CASSLGLVGARNSPLHF
TRBD2 TRBJ2-1 TRBV27 - TGTGCCAGCATCCAGACTAGCGGGAAGTACAATGAGCAGTTCTTC CASIQTSGKYNEQFF
- TRBJ2-1 TRBV12-3/TRBV12-4 - TGTGCCAGCAGTATCCGGGACTACAATGAGCAGTTCTTC CASSIRDYNEQFF
TRBD1 TRBJ2-3 TRBV15 - TGTGCCACCAGCAGAGACACAGGGGGTGTAAGCACAGATACGCAGTATTTT CATSRDTGGVSTDTQYF
- TRBJ1-2 TRBV5-3 once TGTGCCAGAAGCTTGCAGGGGTTGTACTATGGCTACACCTTC CARSLQGLYYGYTF